This T cell receptor beta chain originates from a study of blood T cell repertoires in COVID-19. TCRdb's copy holds only in-frame clones and misses some; the assay was immunoSEQ multiplex PCR. The sample holds under 250,000 clones; 83% are singletons and the top ten take 3.6%. Input material: PBMCs or T cells enriched from blood (not recorded which). The receptor was isolated from a woman between 35 and 50 years old who had been exposed to COVID-19.

The DNA for the CDR3 is TGTGCCAGCAGACACACAGGGGCTGGAAACACCATATATTTT. Residues: CASRHTGAGNTIYF. The J gene is TRBJ1-3, the V gene TRBV27; 7 bases align to TRBD1. The CDR3 runs to 14 residues. The ends lost 6 bases at V and 2 bases at J; junction bases unmatched: 4. From germline, CDR1 is MNHEY and CDR2 SMNVEV (reference sequence).